The 26 T cell receptor beta chains given below trace back to one sample, sequenced in a study of T cell responses to AZD1222 COVID-19 vaccine. Clones were read by immunoSEQ multiplex PCR, and TCRdb kept only the in-frame ones, dropping some. The sample consists of about 140,000 clones, roughly 90% of them appearing once. The sample in question was peripheral blood, obtained on day 0 of AZD1222 vaccination. The receptors stem from an adult in good health.

V and J are TRBV7-9 and TRBJ1-1; TRBD1 matches 9 bases. There are 15 residues in the CDR3. V lost 5 bases and J lost 0; bases outside the gene matches: 4. Per germline, CDR1 SEHNR and CDR2 FQNEAQ (reference sequence). The CDR3, as DNA: TGTGCCAGCAGCCGCGGACAGGGGATGAACACTGAAGCTTTCTTT. It encodes CASSRGQGMNTEAFF.

The chain employs TRBV11-2 and TRBJ1-1, with D uncertain. The CDR3 runs 12 residues. Germline CDR1 is SGHAT and CDR2 is FQNNGV. V gave up 3 bases and J gave up 6 bases, with 8 bases separating them. The CDR3 DNA reads TGTGCCAGCAGCTTGAGGTGGGCTGAAGCTTTCTTT. It is translated as CASSLRWAEAFF.

V usage is TRBV5-6 and J usage is TRBJ2-1; 10 bases are a match to TRBD2. Germline V gene lookup returns CDR1 SGHDT and CDR2 YYEEEE. With V trimmed by 0 bases and J by 3 bases, 6 bases remained unmatched. This CDR3 has 17 amino acids. CDR3 sequence reads: CASSLAPSGGVYNEQFF. The DNA for the CDR3 is TGTGCCAGCAGCTTGGCCCCCAGCGGGGGGGTCTACAATGAGCAGTTCTTC.

The genes are TRBV19 and TRBJ2-7; D gene unclear. CDR1 and CDR2 from the germline V gene are LNHDA and SQIVND (reference sequence). CDR3 length equals 12 residues. The V end lost 5 bases, the J end lost 3 bases, and 8 bases lay between the germline ends. The CDR3 is CASSLPGYEQYF. The CDR3 bases are TGTGCCAGTAGTCTCCCGGGCTACGAGCAGTACTTC.

V is TRBV5-6 and J is TRBJ1-1; D gene unclear. CDR3 length: 15 amino acids. Looked up from germline, CDR1 is SGHDT and CDR2 is YYEEEE. V lost 4 bases and J 0 bases, leaving 13 bases between the germline ends. CDR3 sequence: CASSQVARMNTEAFF. CDR3 in DNA: TGTGCCAGCAGCCAAGTTGCACGCATGAACACTGAAGCTTTCTTT.

This chain links TRBV18 with TRBJ2-7; TRBD1 matches at 7 bases. Germline V gives CDR1 KGHSH, CDR2 LQKENI. Unmatched junction bases numbered 11, after V lost 4 bases and J lost 5 bases. This CDR3 contains 15 residues. The CDR3 nucleotides read TGTGCCAGCTCACTCGGACAGGCCAGCTATGACGAGCAGTACTTC. This sequence encodes CASSLGQASYDEQYF.

The rearrangement uses TRBV5-4 and TRBJ1-4; D uncertain. V was pared by 0 bases and J by 6 bases, with 6 bases between. The CDR3 is 13 residues long. Germline V lookup: CDR1 SGHNT, CDR2 YYREEE (reference sequence). The chain's CDR3 is CASSLVADEKLFF. CDR3 in DNA: TGTGCCAGCAGCTTGGTGGCAGATGAAAAACTGTTTTTT.

The chain combines TRBV2 with TRBJ1-1; no clear D. V was trimmed by 0 bases and J by 1 base, leaving 9 bases between them. In germline, CDR1 is SNHLY, CDR2 FYNNEI. The CDR3 loop spans 15 amino acids. For the CDR3, the DNA is TGTGCCAGCAGTGAAGCGAAGGGCCGGAACACTGAAGCTTTCTTT. Its protein is CASSEAKGRNTEAFF. Based on the CDR3 plus reference TRBV2 and TRBJ1-1, the full variable domain is EPEVTQTPSHQVTQMGQEVILRCVPISNHLYFYWYRQILGQKVEFLVSFYNNEISEKSEIFDDQFSVERPDGSNFTLKIRSTKLEDSAMYFCASSEAKGRNTEAFFGQGTRLTVV.

In this sample, this clone turned up once. This chain joins TRBV5-1 and TRBJ2-5; D is possibly TRBD1 or TRBD2 (6 bases each). V lost 4 bases, J lost 2 bases, and 12 bases lay in between. The CDR3 extends over 14 amino acids. Germline V gene sequence: CDR1 SGHRS, CDR2 YFSETQ. The CDR3 DNA follows: TGCGCCAGCAGCGTCGGGGGCTCTCAAGAGACCCAGTACTTC. Protein product: CASSVGGSQETQYF.

The chain links TRBV7-9 to TRBJ1-2; TRBD1 matches at 7 bases. The CDR3 contains 14 residues. V lost 5 bases and J lost 4; bases outside the gene matches: 7. Germline V gives CDR1 SEHNR, CDR2 FQNEAQ (reference sequence). CDR3 DNA: TGTGCCAGCAGCATACGACAGGGAGGCTATGGCTACACCTTC. It encodes CASSIRQGGYGYTF.

This sequence joins TRBV5-6 and TRBJ1-2; D is uncertain. This CDR3 has 14 residues. Germline values: CDR1 SGHDT, CDR2 YYEEEE. The V and J ends lost 1 base and 4 bases respectively, with 11 bases between them. Here the CDR3 DNA reads TGTGCCAGCAGCTTGTGGGCAGGAACCTATGGCTACACCTTC. It is translated as CASSLWAGTYGYTF.

This chain connects TRBV7-8 to TRBJ2-7, with 12 bases identical to TRBD1. CDR1 and CDR2 from the germline V gene are SGHVS and FQNEAQ. The CDR3 loop spans 16 amino acids. V trimming: 0 bases; J trimming: 3 bases; junction bases outside the gene matches: 3. The CDR3: CASSLAGTGGIYEQYF. The DNA for the CDR3 is TGTGCCAGCAGCTTAGCCGGGACAGGGGGCATCTACGAGCAGTACTTC.

This clone was recorded once. The V gene is TRBV2, the J gene TRBJ2-1, with 7 positions matching TRBD2. This CDR3 is built from 14 residues. J lost 2 bases, V lost 8 bases, and 6 bases had no gene match. Germline values: CDR1 SNHLY, CDR2 FYNNEI. The CDR3 DNA is TGTGCCAGCCTTGGGGGGGTTCCCTACAATGAGCAGTTCTTC. This translates into CASLGGVPYNEQFF.

The chain couples TRBV6-5 to TRBJ1-1; TRBD1 aligns across 9 bases. CDR1 and CDR2 (germline): MNHEY, SVGAGI. This CDR3 has 14 residues. J was trimmed by 0 bases and V by 7 bases; bases with no gene match: 3. CDR3 protein: CASTWTGVNTEAFF. CDR3 nucleotide sequence: TGTGCCAGCACCTGGACAGGGGTGAACACTGAAGCTTTCTTT.

In this sample, this clone turned up once. The genes are TRBV3-1 (or the pseudogene TRBV3-2) and TRBJ1-4; 9 bases match TRBD1. J lost 3 bases, V lost 4 bases, and 15 bases had no gene match. The length of the CDR3 is 19 residues. Germline lookup yields CDR1 LGHDT and CDR2 YNNKEL (reference sequence). The DNA for the CDR3 is TGTGCCAGCAGCCCGAACGCCGGGACAGGGAGGAAATCTAATGAAAAACTGTTTTTT. Amino acids: CASSPNAGTGRKSNEKLFF.

The V gene is TRBV7-2, the J gene TRBJ1-6; D is uncertain. This CDR3 contains 15 residues. Trimming took off 2 bases at V and 5 bases at J, with 10 bases between the two ends. Germline CDR1 is SGHTA and CDR2 is FQGNSA. CDR3 residues: CASSLFQYDNSPLHF. The CDR3 nucleotides are TGTGCCAGCAGCTTATTCCAGTACGATAATTCACCCCTCCACTTT.

The chain carries TRBV3-1 (or the pseudogene TRBV3-2) and TRBJ2-7; tentatively, D is TRBD2 (5 bases). CDR3 length: 14 amino acids. CDR1 and CDR2 (germline): LGHDT, YNNKEL (reference sequence). The V end was cut by 2 bases, the J end by 4 bases, with 12 bases between. This chain's CDR3 is CASSQTGNRYEQYF. The CDR3 DNA reads as TGTGCCAGCAGCCAAACGGGGAATCGGTACGAGCAGTACTTC.

The chain employs TRBV5-4 and TRBJ1-1; D is uncertain. Germline CDR1 SGHNT, CDR2 YYREEE (reference sequence). This CDR3 is built from 16 residues. Between the trimmed V and J ends, which lost 2 bases and 3 bases, there was a span of 17 bases. The CDR3: CASSLRRERRDTEAFF. CDR3 nucleotides: TGTGCCAGCAGCTTAAGACGGGAAAGGAGGGACACTGAAGCTTTCTTT.

This chain connects TRBV15 to TRBJ1-2; 10 nucleotides line up with TRBD1. CDR3 length: 17 residues. The germline V gene has CDR1 LNHNV and CDR2 YYDKDF (reference sequence). V dropped 2 bases and J dropped 3; count of bases not matched to a gene: 9. CDR3 coding DNA: TGTGCCACCAGCAGAAAGGCCGGGACAGGGGTGTACTATGGCTACACCTTC. This gives the protein CATSRKAGTGVYYGYTF.

This rearrangement joins TRBV2 to TRBJ2-1; 14 bases fit TRBD2. Germline V gene lookup returns CDR1 SNHLY and CDR2 FYNNEI. The CDR3 has 14 residues. J gave up 6 bases and V 6 bases, and 1 base lay outside the gene matches. The CDR3 DNA sequence: TGTGCCAGCAGCGGACTAGCGGGGGGCAATGAGCAGTTCTTC. Its protein product is CASSGLAGGNEQFF.

This sequence joins TRBV6-5 and TRBJ2-1, with 13 bases identical to TRBD2. CDR3 length: 15 amino acids. Germline values: CDR1 MNHEY, CDR2 SVGAGI. The junction had 3 bases not matched to a gene; V was cut back by 6 bases and J by 4 bases. CDR3 protein: CASRLTSGGYNEQFF. CDR3 nucleotide sequence: TGTGCCAGCAGGCTGACTAGCGGGGGGTACAATGAGCAGTTCTTC.

Comments on this clone: A junction boundary mismatches the germline segment, possibly from a read error. The chain couples TRBV20-1 to TRBJ2-7, with D unresolved. Looked up from germline, CDR1 is DFQATT and CDR2 is SNEGSKA (reference sequence). The CDR3 loop spans 11 amino acids. Here the CDR3 reads CSARESHEQYF. CDR3 DNA sequence: TGCAGTGCCAGAGAGTCTCACGAGCAGTACTTC.

This clone is a singleton in its sample. This chain connects TRBV19 to TRBJ1-6; D might be TRBD1 (5 bases). The CDR3 consists of 17 residues. The ends were cut back, 5 bases at V and 4 bases at J, with 18 bases in the middle. Germline V gives CDR1 LNHDA, CDR2 SQIVND (reference sequence). The CDR3 loop is CASSARDREVYNSPLHF. The CDR3, as DNA: TGTGCCAGTAGTGCCAGGGACCGTGAAGTTTATAATTCACCCCTCCACTTT.

The rearrangement joins TRBV2 to TRBJ2-7; D is unclear. The CDR3 has 11 amino acids. Between the trimmed V and J ends, which lost 7 bases and 3 bases, there was a span of 7 bases. Germline V lookup: CDR1 SNHLY, CDR2 FYNNEI. The CDR3 DNA reads as TGTGCCAGCACCCTTAACTACGAGCAGTACTTC. Translating it yields CASTLNYEQYF.

The sample holds one count of this clone. The CDR3 coding sequence is TGTGCCAGCAGCTTAGAGGTGACGGCAGTCTCTGGAAACACCATATATTTT. Translating gives CASSLEVTAVSGNTIYF. This chain connects TRBV7-2 to TRBJ1-3, with D uncertain. Germline values: CDR1 SGHTA, CDR2 FQGNSA. This CDR3 comprises 17 residues. Trimming removed 1 base from V and 0 bases from J, with 13 bases in between.

The chain combines TRBV5-6 with TRBJ1-4; D remains unclear. The CDR3 is 15 amino acids. The V and J ends lost 3 bases and 0 bases respectively, with 9 bases between them. Germline V gene lookup returns CDR1 SGHDT and CDR2 YYEEEE. DNA for the CDR3: TGTGCCAGCAGCTCCTACGGAGCAACTAATGAAAAACTGTTTTTT. Residues: CASSSYGATNEKLFF. Complete variable domain (other parts from reference TRBV5-6 and TRBJ1-4): DAGVTQSPTHLIKTRGQQVTLRCSPKSGHDTVSWYQQALGQGPQFIFQYYEEEERQRGNFPDRFSGHQFPNYSSELNVNALLLGDSALYLCASSSYGATNEKLFFGSGTQLSVL.